A selection of T cell receptor beta chains follows, all from one sample in a study of neurological immune-mediated disorders. A single record per CDR3 protein comes from TCRdb applying MiXCR to the 5' RACE reads. Of some 49,000 distinct CDR3 sequences listed, approximately 9.1% are singletons. The sample taken for sequencing was PBMCs. These receptors were taken from a woman aged 40 to 50 in good health. Both conserved end residues are part of each CDR3. D genes are given only for firm matches. Not all rows give a size; the values are once, few, many and, for expanded clones, a class.

clone size	V gene	J gene	D gene	CDR3 DNA	CDR3 protein
many	TRBV5-1	TRBJ2-7	TRBD1	TGCGCCAGCAGTCGTTACAGGGGCTCGGGAGAGCAGTACTTC	CASSRYRGSGEQYF
many	TRBV10-2	TRBJ1-6	NA	TGCGCCAGCAGGCCAGGGAATTCACCCCTCCACTTT	CASRPGNSPLHF
many	TRBV6-2/TRBV6-3	TRBJ2-2	NA	TGTGCCAGCAGTCCCTCTATGAACACCGGGGAGCTGTTTTTT	CASSPSMNTGELFF
many	TRBV7-2	TRBJ1-1	NA	TGTGCCACCCTCGCCCCTGTAAGGGGGGTCACTGAAGCTTTCTTT	CATLAPVRGVTEAFF
many	TRBV7-8	TRBJ2-1	NA	TGTGCCAGCAGCTCCTTTGAGGGGATCAAATACAATGAGCAGTTCTTC	CASSSFEGIKYNEQFF
many	TRBV20-1	TRBJ1-2	NA	TGCAGTGCTAGTGATCCTTTTCGTGATGGCTACACCTTC	CSASDPFRDGYTF
NA	TRBV20-1	TRBJ2-7	TRBD2	TGCAGTGCGATGAGGGCGGGAGGGTCCTACGAGCAGTACTTT	CSAMRAGGSYEQYF
many	TRBV5-1	TRBJ1-1	TRBD1	TGCGCCAGCAGTCCGGGACAGCTGGTAACTGAAGCTTTCTTT	CASSPGQLVTEAFF
many	TRBV9	TRBJ1-1	NA	TGTGCCAGCAGCGTAGATACAGGTGACACTGAAGCTTTCTTT	CASSVDTGDTEAFF
many	TRBV7-3	TRBJ2-2	TRBD1	TGTGCCAGCAGCACAACAGGGGAATCCACCGGGGAGCTGTTTTTT	CASSTTGESTGELFF
medium-sized	TRBV6-5	TRBJ2-5	NA	TGTGCCAGCACTCAGAAGGAGCAGGGAGACCAGTACTTC	CASTQKEQGDQYF
many	TRBV20-1	TRBJ1-1	NA	TGCAGTGCTAGAGAGGGGGGCCCGATGAACACTGAAGCTTTCTTT	CSAREGGPMNTEAFF
many	TRBV5-1	TRBJ2-7	NA	TGCGCCAGCAGCTTGCAACCGACGCGCTACGAGCAGTACTTC	CASSLQPTRYEQYF
once	TRBV10-3	TRBJ2-7	NA	TGTGCCATCAGTGAACCCAGGTCTAACGAGCAGTACTTC	CAISEPRSNEQYF
many	TRBV4-2	TRBJ2-6	NA	TGTGCCAGCAGCCAAGAAATTCAGGGATGGACTGGGGCCAACGTCCTGACTTTC	CASSQEIQGWTGANVLTF
many	TRBV4-2	TRBJ1-5	NA	TGTGCCAGCAGCCAAGGAAATCAGCCCCAGCATTTT	CASSQGNQPQHF
many	TRBV10-2	TRBJ1-2	NA	TGCGCCAGCAGTCGGGATATTTCTAACTATGGCTACACCTTC	CASSRDISNYGYTF
many	TRBV29-1	TRBJ2-7	TRBD2	TGCAGCGTCCCCGGGGGGGGGACCTACGAGCAGTACTTC	CSVPGGGTYEQYF
NA	TRBV20-1	TRBJ2-7	TRBD1	TGCAGTGCTAGAGGACAGGGGGCGGTAAGGGGCTCCTACGAGCAGTACTTC	CSARGQGAVRGSYEQYF
NA	TRBV6-5	TRBJ1-1	NA	TGTTCCAGCAGTTACTACGGGGGATACACTGAAGCTTTCTTT	CSSSYYGGYTEAFF
many	TRBV7-2	TRBJ1-5	NA	TGTGCCAGCAGCTTTTATACGGACGGTCAGCCCCAGCATTTT	CASSFYTDGQPQHF
many	TRBV6-5	TRBJ1-5	NA	TGTGCCAGCTCCGACTCATATAGCAATCAGCCCCAGCATTTT	CASSDSYSNQPQHF
many	TRBV4-3	TRBJ1-1	TRBD1	TGCGCCAGCAGCCAAGAAGACAGGGGAAAAGCTTTCTTT	CASSQEDRGKAFF
many	TRBV3-1	TRBJ2-7	TRBD2	TGTGCCAGCAGCCAGAGACTAGCGGGGACGTACGAGCAGTACTTC	CASSQRLAGTYEQYF